This T cell receptor beta chain stems from a study of lymphopenia after photon versus proton radiotherapy. Study results and caveats: Survival link was tested only in deceased patients; proton benefit remains a possibility. A bigger post-nadir fall in TCR diversity correlated inversely with survival time in deceased patients. Proton therapy kept repertoires fairly stable, unlike photons, which gained effector/memory cells. Oligoclonal CD8+ Temra expansion after nadir drove photon patients' diversity drop.

The germline gives CDR1 MNHNS, CDR2 SASEGT. CDR3 length: 17 amino acids. Germline trimming cut 1 base from V and 4 bases from J; bases unmatched to any gene: 9. This clone occurred once. Its antigen remains unknown. The table came from immunoSEQ multiplex PCR; TCRdb's copy has only in-frame clones and leaves some out. The data contain some 55,000 clones, roughly 86% of them singletons. Sequencing was performed on peripheral blood, taken from a patient treated with photon-based radiotherapy. The sequence was obtained from a man in his forties with gastric cancer. The J gene is TRBJ2-5, the V gene TRBV6-1, with TRBD2 matching over 10 bases. CDR3 region: CASSEVSGGAFGETQYF. Here the CDR3 DNA reads TGTGCCAGCAGTGAAGTCAGCGGGGGGGCCTTTGGAGAGACCCAGTACTTC.